Included here is one TCR beta chain sequence, with context. The data were taken from a study of human thymus T cells. TCRdb's copy holds only in-frame clones and misses some; the assay was immunoSEQ multiplex PCR. The table has fewer than 90,000 clones, 96% seen once; the top ten hold roughly 0.03%. Corrective heart surgery yielded the resections from which the thymus tissue came. The receptor comes from a boy under two years old with a congenital heart defect but otherwise immunologically healthy. Material: thymus tissue.

This CDR3 reads CASSAAGTSAEQYF. Here the CDR3 DNA reads TGTGCCAGCAGCGCAGCCGGGACTAGCGCCGAGCAGTACTTC. The chain couples TRBV7-2 to TRBJ2-4; 10 nucleotides match TRBD2. The J call may be in error: the DNA end matches TRBJ2-7 better. The germline V gene encodes CDR1 SGHTA and CDR2 FQGNSA. This CDR3 comprises 14 residues.